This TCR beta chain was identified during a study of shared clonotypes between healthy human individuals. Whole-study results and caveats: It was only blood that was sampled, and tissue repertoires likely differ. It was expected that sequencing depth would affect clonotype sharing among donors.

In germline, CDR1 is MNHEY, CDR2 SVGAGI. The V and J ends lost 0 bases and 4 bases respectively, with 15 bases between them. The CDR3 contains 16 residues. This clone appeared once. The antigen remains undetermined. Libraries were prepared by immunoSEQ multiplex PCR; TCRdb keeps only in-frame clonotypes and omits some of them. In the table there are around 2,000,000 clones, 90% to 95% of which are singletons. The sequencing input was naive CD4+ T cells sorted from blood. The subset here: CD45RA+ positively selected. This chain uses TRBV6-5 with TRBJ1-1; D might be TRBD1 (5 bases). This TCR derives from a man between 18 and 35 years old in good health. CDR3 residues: CASSYSRGARTTEAFF. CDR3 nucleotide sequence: TGTGCCAGCAGTTACTCTCGTGGGGCGAGAACCACTGAAGCTTTCTTT.